The TCR beta chain under discussion was sequenced for a study of T cells after yellow fever vaccination. Germline V gene lookup returns CDR1 LGHNA and CDR2 YSLEER. The CDR3 length is 16 residues. V gave up 2 bases and J gave up 1 base, with 11 bases separating them. TCRdb ran MiXCR on the 5' RACE reads and lists one entry per CDR3 protein. The profile shows 300,000 or so distinct CDR3 sequences, 13% of them singletons. Material: CD4+ T cells sorted from PBMCs, obtained 45 days after the yellow fever booster vaccination. This clonotype was sampled from a man aged 30-40 years who received the YFV17D yellow fever vaccine. J is TRBJ1-4 and V is TRBV4-3; tentative D call: TRBD1 (6 bases). The CDR3 DNA reads as TGCGCCAGCAGCCAACTCCGGACAGTAACTAATGAAAAACTGTTTTTT. The encoded protein is CASSQLRTVTNEKLFF.